The 19 T cell receptor beta chains presented below share a single source sample, sequenced in a study of TIL therapy for anti-PD-1-resistant metastatic lung cancer. Time point in this sample: pre-treatment sample, taken before nivolumab and TIL therapy. The immunoSEQ assay was v3. Produced via immunoSEQ multiplex PCR; TCRdb's table is partial and in-frame only. The table records about 32,000 clones, about 70% of them present only once. The sample in question was blood, obtained at baseline. The receptors derive from a woman aged 30-79 years with non-small cell lung cancer.

In this sample, this clone turned up a few times. This chain connects TRBV19 to TRBJ2-5; D is uncertain. Trimming pared 3 bases from V and 5 bases from J, leaving 10 bases between. CDR1 and CDR2 from the germline V gene are LNHDA and SQIVND (reference sequence). The CDR3 spans 13 residues. The chain's CDR3 is CASSISIRETQYF. The CDR3 coding sequence is TGTGCCAGTAGTATCAGTATCAGGGAGACCCAGTACTTC.

This clone has only a few counts. J is TRBJ1-1 and V is TRBV19, with D possibly being TRBD1 (6 bases). The CDR3 extends over 14 amino acids. Trimming took 8 bases from V and 1 from J, leaving 14 bases between them. Germline V gene lookup returns CDR1 LNHDA and CDR2 SQIVND (reference sequence). CDR3 nucleotides: TGTGCCAGTGAGCATCAGGGGCCGAACACTGAAGCTTTCTTT. Its protein product is CASEHQGPNTEAFF.

This clone was picked up a small number of times. This rearrangement joins TRBV28 to TRBJ1-5; the match to TRBD1 covers 8 bases. V was pared by 6 bases and J by 4 bases, with 2 bases of the junction left unmatched. This CDR3 has 13 amino acids. From germline, CDR1 is MDHEN and CDR2 SYDVKM. The CDR3 reads CASSRDRNQPQHF. Here the CDR3 DNA reads TGTGCCAGCAGCAGGGACAGGAATCAGCCCCAGCATTTT.

CDR3 sequence (DNA): TGTGCCTGGAGTGTACGGAGGGGACAGGGTTTTTCTTTCTTT. This gives the protein CAWSVRRGQGFSFF. The rearrangement links TRBV30 to TRBJ1-1, with 9 bases that match TRBD1. The junction had 11 bases not matched to a gene; V was cut back by 0 bases and J by 12 bases. From germline, CDR1 is GTSNPN and CDR2 SVGIG (reference sequence). This CDR3 is built from 14 residues.

Note on this clone: Other DNA sequences from this sample encode an identical CDR3 as well. V gene TRBV7-8 combines with J gene TRBJ2-7, with D perhaps matching TRBD1 (6 bases). Looked up from germline, CDR1 is SGHVS and CDR2 is FQNEAQ. Trimming pared 0 bases from V and 3 bases from J, leaving 12 bases between. The CDR3 totals 15 residues. The CDR3 loop is CASSLAPGGGYEQYF. The CDR3 DNA follows: TGTGCCAGCAGCTTAGCCCCTGGGGGCGGCTACGAGCAGTACTTC. Together with reference TRBV7-8 and TRBJ2-7, the CDR3 gives the full variable domain: GAGVSQSPRYKVAKRGQDVALRCDPISGHVSLFWYQQALGQGPEFLTYFQNEAQLDKSGLPSDRFFAERPEGSVSTLKIQRTQQEDSAVYLCASSLAPGGGYEQYFGPGTRLTVT.

This rearrangement joins TRBV28 to TRBJ1-5, with D tentatively TRBD1 (6 bases). The CDR3 contains 14 residues. V was cut by 7 bases and J by 2 bases, with 12 bases left in between. Germline V gene lookup returns CDR1 MDHEN and CDR2 SYDVKM. The CDR3 nucleotides read TGTGCCAGCAAAACGGACAGCCGCAATCAGCCCCAGCATTTT. Encoded protein: CASKTDSRNQPQHF. Full variable domain (missing parts from reference TRBV28 and TRBJ1-5): DVKVTQSSRYLVKRTGEKVFLECVQDMDHENMFWYRQDPGLGLRLIYFSYDVKMKEKGDIPEGYSVSREKKERFSLILESASTNQTSMYLCASKTDSRNQPQHFGDGTRLSIL.

The V gene is TRBV19, the J gene TRBJ1-5, with 12 bases fitting TRBD1. Unmatched junction bases numbered 4, after V lost 5 bases and J lost 2 bases. Germline V CDR1 and CDR2: LNHDA, SQIVND (reference sequence). This CDR3 contains 16 residues. This CDR3 reads CASSGTGGAGNQPQHF. In DNA form, the CDR3 reads TGTGCCAGTAGTGGGACAGGGGGCGCGGGCAATCAGCCCCAGCATTTT.

The chain carries TRBV7-2 and TRBJ2-1; perhaps D is TRBD1 or TRBD2 (5 bases each). The ends were cut back, 2 bases at V and 7 bases at J, with 15 bases in the middle. The CDR3 is made up of 15 amino acids. CDR1 SGHTA and CDR2 FQGNSA come from the germline V gene. For the CDR3, the DNA is TGTGCCAGCAGCTTAACCGGGACCCCGATTAATGAGCAGTTCTTC. It codes for CASSLTGTPINEQFF.

This clone showed up just a few times. The rearrangement uses TRBV5-4 and TRBJ2-5, with 9 bases identical to TRBD1. J was trimmed by 5 bases and V by 4 bases; bases with no gene match: 9. The CDR3 has 15 residues. Germline CDR1 is SGHNT and CDR2 is YYREEE (reference sequence). The CDR3 DNA is TGTGCCAGCAGCAAGACGACAGGGGGAGGGGAGACCCAGTACTTC. Translating it yields CASSKTTGGGETQYF.

The rearrangement links TRBV4-1 to TRBJ2-7; 12 bases line up with TRBD2. V dropped 1 base and J dropped 4; count of bases not matched to a gene: 5. The germline V gene has CDR1 MGHRA and CDR2 YSYEKL. The CDR3 consists of 16 residues. The DNA for the CDR3 is TGCGCCAGCAGCCAAGGACTAGCGGGAGTGGGATACGAGCAGTACTTC. Its protein is CASSQGLAGVGYEQYF.

The rearrangement links TRBV11-2 to TRBJ2-5; no clear D gene. Deletions cut 5 bases from V and 5 bases from J, with 6 bases between. Germline V gene sequence: CDR1 SGHAT, CDR2 FQNNGV. This CDR3 comprises 11 residues. Written as DNA, the CDR3 is TGTGCCAGCAGCACCGGGGAGACCCAGTACTTC. This gives the protein CASSTGETQYF.

The rearrangement uses TRBV29-1 and TRBJ1-2, with TRBD1 identical over 7 bases. The CDR3 is 14 amino acids. V gave up 4 bases and J gave up 8 bases; unmatched junction bases: 13. CDR1 is SQVTM, CDR2 ANQGSEA, per germline. The chain's CDR3 is CSVASDRTGRGYTF. For the CDR3, the DNA is TGCAGCGTTGCATCGGACAGGACGGGGAGGGGCTACACCTTC. Full variable domain (outside the CDR3, taken from reference TRBV29-1 and TRBJ1-2): SAVISQKPSRDICQRGTSLTIQCQVDSQVTMMFWYRQQPGQSLTLIATANQGSEATYESGFVIDKFPISRPNLTFSTLTVSNMSPEDSSIYLCSVASDRTGRGYTFGSGTRLTVV.

The V gene is TRBV7-8, the J gene TRBJ2-2, with 9 bases fitting TRBD1. Germline CDR1 SGHVS, CDR2 FQNEAQ. There are 13 residues in the CDR3. J was trimmed by 7 bases and V by 9 bases; bases with no gene match: 6. The DNA for the CDR3 is TGTGCCAGTCACAGGGGGCGGGACGGGGAGCTGTTTTTT. It codes for CASHRGRDGELFF.

The V call is TRBV19, the J call TRBJ1-3; D gene ambiguous. V was trimmed by 5 bases and J by 4 bases, leaving 6 bases between them. CDR3 length: 12 residues. Germline V CDR1 and CDR2: LNHDA, SQIVND (reference sequence). CDR3 loop: CASSFSGNTIYF. Written as DNA, the CDR3 is TGTGCCAGTAGTTTCTCAGGAAACACCATATATTTT.

This clone is a singleton in its sample. CDR3 sequence: CASSNRRDSSYEQYF. The CDR3 DNA reads as TGTGCCAGCAGCAATCGGCGGGATAGCTCCTACGAGCAGTACTTC. This rearrangement joins TRBV7-9 to TRBJ2-7; D might be TRBD2 (6 bases). There are 15 residues in the CDR3. Trimming stripped 5 bases from V and 0 bases from J, with 14 bases between. Germline CDR1 reads SEHNR; CDR2 reads FQNEAQ (reference sequence). The variable domain in full, with the rest retrieved from reference TRBV7-9 and TRBJ2-7, is DTGVSQNPRHKITKRGQNVTFRCDPISEHNRLYWYRQTLGQGPEFLTYFQNEAQLEKSRLLSDRFSAERPKGSFSTLEIQRTEQGDSAMYLCASSNRRDSSYEQYFGPGTRLTVT.

The V and J genes are TRBV27 and TRBJ1-5; the D gene is possibly TRBD1 (6 bases). The CDR3 spans 16 residues. V was trimmed by 1 base and J by 3 bases, leaving 13 bases between them. Germline lookup yields CDR1 MNHEY and CDR2 SMNVEV (reference sequence). CDR3: CASSLLAGGTNQPQHF. CDR3 in DNA: TGTGCCAGCAGTTTATTAGCCGGGGGCACCAATCAGCCCCAGCATTTT.

The chain employs TRBV5-1 and TRBJ2-3; D is unclear. This CDR3 has 16 residues. Per germline, CDR1 SGHRS and CDR2 YFSETQ. V was pared by 0 bases and J by 2 bases, with 13 bases between. The CDR3, as DNA: TGCGCCAGCAGCTTGGCTCCGGACGCAAACACAGATACGCAGTATTTT. Translating it yields CASSLAPDANTDTQYF. The full variable domain, with the rest looked up from reference TRBV5-1 and TRBJ2-3, is KAGVTQTPRYLIKTRGQQVTLSCSPISGHRSVSWYQQTPGQGLQFLFEYFSETQRNKGNFPGRFSGRQFSNSRSEMNVSTLELGDSALYLCASSLAPDANTDTQYFGPGTRLTVL.

This rearrangement joins TRBV5-1 to TRBJ2-7; 8 nucleotides match TRBD1. V dropped 0 bases and J dropped 2; count of bases not matched to a gene: 4. The CDR3 sequence is 15 residues long. Per the germline V gene, CDR1 is SGHRS and CDR2 is YFSETQ. This CDR3 reads CASSLDGQGAYEQYF. The CDR3 bases are TGCGCCAGCAGCTTGGACGGACAGGGAGCCTACGAGCAGTACTTC.

V is TRBV21-1 and J is TRBJ2-5; the table calls TRBD2, which could not be checked here. TRBV21-1 is a known pseudogene. The CDR3 totals 14 residues. CDR3 DNA: TGTGCCAGCAGCCGGGGGTGGGAAGCGGAGACCCAGTACTTC. Protein sequence: CASSRGWEAETQYF.